Below are 19 T cell receptor beta chains sequenced from a single sample in a study of cytomegalovirus exposure and HLA in healthy donors. Primers included in the PCR were 60 Vbeta and 13 Jbeta primers. The table came from immunoSEQ multiplex PCR; TCRdb's copy has only in-frame clones and leaves some out. The sample contains 95,000 to 150,000 clones, roughly four fifths of which appear only once. The sample consisted of PBMCs. These receptors all stem from a woman aged 18-29 years in good health and CMV-seronegative.

On this clone itself: One junction end does not reproduce the germline sequence, and a read error may be involved. The gene calls are TRBV4-3 and TRBJ1-2; D is possibly TRBD1 (6 bases). The CDR3 runs to 15 residues. Germline values: CDR1 LGHNA, CDR2 YSLEER. CDR3 in amino acids: CASSQVQTGNSGYTF. The CDR3 region has the DNA TGCGCCAGCAGCCAAGTGCAGACAGGTAACTCTGGCTACACCTTC.

CDR3 nucleotides: TGTGCCACCAGCAGAGATCGAGTGGGGCGCGACTCTGGAAACACCATATATTTT. It yields the protein CATSRDRVGRDSGNTIYF. The chain combines TRBV15 with TRBJ1-3; D is possibly TRBD1 (5 bases). This CDR3 is built from 18 residues. The V and J ends lost 0 bases and 0 bases respectively, with 15 bases between them. The germline CDR1 and CDR2 sequences are LNHNV and YYDKDF (reference sequence).

Details on this clone: Other DNA sequences in this specimen translate into the identical CDR3. This chain uses TRBV2 with TRBJ2-1; the match to TRBD1 covers 11 bases. Trimming took 9 bases from V and 14 from J; bases not matched to a gene: 9. CDR1 and CDR2 from the germline V gene are SNHLY and FYNNEI. This CDR3 region has 12 residues. This CDR3 reads CASRGDRGKKFF. CDR3 DNA: TGTGCCAGTAGGGGGGACAGGGGGAAAAAGTTCTTC.

The genes are TRBV5-5 and TRBJ1-5; possibly TRBD1 for D (5 bases). Trimming pared 0 bases from V and 7 bases from J, leaving 8 bases between. Germline CDR1 SGHKS, CDR2 YYEKEE (reference sequence). This CDR3 region has 13 residues. The CDR3 loop reads CASSLADSQPQHF. In DNA form, the CDR3 reads TGTGCCAGCAGCTTGGCCGACAGCCAGCCCCAGCATTTT.

The count of this clone is one. This chain connects TRBV5-1 to TRBJ2-7, with TRBD1 as a possible D gene (6 bases). Germline assignment: CDR1 SGHRS and CDR2 YFSETQ. V lost 4 bases to trimming and J lost 2 bases, with 13 bases between them. There are 14 residues in the CDR3. The chain's CDR3 is CASSAGTTTYEQYF. The DNA for the CDR3 is TGCGCCAGCAGCGCCGGGACAACAACCTACGAGCAGTACTTC.

The rearrangement uses TRBV6-6 and TRBJ2-7; D perhaps matches TRBD1 (7 bases). In germline, CDR1 is MNHNY, CDR2 SVGAGI (reference sequence). There are 14 residues in the CDR3. V was pared by 2 bases and J by 2 bases, with 10 bases between. Here the CDR3 reads CASSYAGTAYEQYF. The CDR3 DNA follows: TGTGCCAGCAGTTACGCGGGGACAGCCTACGAGCAGTACTTC.

The V call is TRBV11-1, the J call TRBJ2-1; 8 bases are shared with TRBD2. The CDR3 contains 16 residues. The ends lost 6 bases at V and 3 bases at J; junction bases unmatched: 10. Germline CDR1 reads SGHAT; CDR2 reads FQDESV (reference sequence). The CDR3 DNA is TGTGCCAGCAGTCCCAGGACTAGCTCTAACTACAATGAGCAGTTCTTC. Encoded protein: CASSPRTSSNYNEQFF.

The chain couples TRBV2 to TRBJ2-1, with 7 bases identical to TRBD2. The CDR3 runs 12 residues. Germline V gene lookup returns CDR1 SNHLY and CDR2 FYNNEI. With 5 bases clipped from V and 9 bases from J, the junction kept 4 bases outside the gene matches. DNA for the CDR3: TGTGCCAGCAGTAAACGGGAGGCTGAGCAGTTCTTC. It yields the protein CASSKREAEQFF.

The table lists this clone with a few counts. The J gene is TRBJ1-2, the V gene TRBV11-2; weak D call: TRBD1 (5 bases). Germline assignment: CDR1 SGHAT and CDR2 FQNNGV. The germline V and J ends were trimmed by 4 bases and 5 bases, with 20 bases remaining between them. The CDR3 length is 16 residues. CDR3 sequence (DNA): TGTGCCAGCAGCTCAACGGGCAGGGCCGACAGATATGGCTACACCTTC. It translates to CASSSTGRADRYGYTF.

The chain joins TRBV29-1 to TRBJ1-6, with 8 nucleotides matching TRBD1. In germline, CDR1 is SQVTM, CDR2 ANQGSEA. CDR3 size: 14 residues. The J segment lost 9 bases and the V segment lost 3 bases, leaving 7 bases of the junction unmatched. The CDR3 nucleotides read TGCAGCGTTGAGAAGACAGGGGACGGTTCACCCCTCCACTTT. It encodes CSVEKTGDGSPLHF.

The rearrangement joins TRBV5-1 to TRBJ2-1, with TRBD1 matching 11 bases. The CDR3 extends over 16 amino acids. The junction had 1 base not matched to a gene; V was cut back by 0 bases and J by 2 bases. CDR1 is SGHRS, CDR2 YFSETQ, per germline. The CDR3 DNA reads as TGCGCCAGCAGCTTGGGGACAGGGGGCCCCTACAATGAGCAGTTCTTC. Encoded protein: CASSLGTGGPYNEQFF.

The gene calls are TRBV2 and TRBJ2-1, with D possibly being TRBD2 (7 bases). The CDR3 contains 16 residues. CDR1 and CDR2 from the germline V gene are SNHLY and FYNNEI. Deletions cut 8 bases from V and 1 base from J, with 18 bases between. The DNA for the CDR3 is TGTGCCAGCCCTCGGGGGGCAGCGGAATCCTACAATGAGCAGTTCTTC. Translation: CASPRGAAESYNEQFF.

The gene calls are TRBV11-2 and TRBJ2-3, with D possibly matching TRBD1 (6 bases). Trimming shortened V by 8 bases and J by 0 bases, and 15 bases separated the two germline ends. The germline CDR1 and CDR2 sequences are SGHAT and FQNNGV. CDR3 length equals 15 residues. CDR3 region: CASLRGPSSTDTQYF. CDR3 in DNA: TGTGCCAGCCTCAGGGGTCCCTCGAGCACAGATACGCAGTATTTT.

This clone was found a few times. One end of the junction fails to match germline, which may point to a read error. The chain has TRBV20-1 and TRBJ2-4; D gene uncertain. The CDR3 loop spans 9 amino acids. CDR1 DFQATT and CDR2 SNEGSKA come from the germline V gene (reference sequence). The CDR3 is CSGPNSQYF. CDR3 coding DNA: TGCAGTGGGCCGAACAGTCAGTACTTC.

The rearrangement uses TRBV6-1 and TRBJ2-5; D gene uncertain. This CDR3 comprises 14 residues. Trimming cost V 0 bases and J 5 bases, with 10 bases left between them. CDR1 is MNHNS, CDR2 SASEGT, per germline. The CDR3 region has the DNA TGTGCCAGCAGTGAAGCTTCAGAGGCGGAGACCCAGTACTTC. Its protein is CASSEASEAETQYF.

The CDR3 spells CSARPRETQYF. In nucleotides, the CDR3 is TGCAGTGCTAGACCGCGGGAGACCCAGTACTTC. The chain recombines TRBV20-1 with TRBJ2-5, with D uncertain. V lost 2 bases and J lost 5, with 6 bases in between. The CDR3 sequence is 11 residues long. Germline-derived CDR1 and CDR2 are DFQATT and SNEGSKA (reference sequence).

This clone was observed a single time. The genes are TRBV5-1 and TRBJ2-1, with no clear D. The V end was cut by 0 bases, the J end by 4 bases, with 8 bases between. The CDR3 consists of 14 residues. CDR1 and CDR2 (germline): SGHRS, YFSETQ. The CDR3 sequence is CASSLGHPYNEQFF. In DNA form, the CDR3 reads TGCGCCAGCAGCTTGGGACACCCTTACAATGAGCAGTTCTTC.

The chain uses TRBV11-1 and TRBJ1-1; maybe TRBD1 (5 bases). There are 16 residues in the CDR3. V lost 8 bases and J lost 4, with 23 bases in between. Germline CDR1 reads SGHAT; CDR2 reads FQDESV (reference sequence). The CDR3 nucleotides read TGTGCCAGCGCCAAGAATCGGGCAAGGGGTGGCACTGAAGCTTTCTTT. This translates into CASAKNRARGGTEAFF.

The CDR3 sequence is CASSQSGGRTEAFF. The CDR3 nucleotides read TGTGCCAGCAGCCAATCAGGGGGCCGGACTGAAGCTTTCTTT. The chain links TRBV4-2 to TRBJ1-1; 8 bases align to TRBD1. Germline V gene data show CDR1 as LGHNA and CDR2 as YNFKEQ. V shed 2 bases and J 5 bases; nucleotides not matched to a gene: 4. The CDR3 has 14 residues.